What follows are 20 T cell receptor beta chains derived from one specimen sequenced in a study of T cell changes during pregnancy in multiple sclerosis. The method was immunoSEQ multiplex PCR; TCRdb's version includes in-frame clones alone and lacks a portion of them. The table includes about 49,000 clones, over 90% detected once. This specimen was CD8+ T cells from peripheral blood mononuclear cells, taken in the first trimester of pregnancy. These receptors came from a female donor with multiple sclerosis, enrolled in a pregnancy study.

The chain is built from TRBV4-2 and TRBJ1-1; a possible D gene is TRBD1 (5 bases). V was pared by 0 bases and J by 10 bases, with 18 bases between. Per germline, CDR1 LGHNA and CDR2 YNFKEQ. The length of the CDR3 is 15 residues. The CDR3 region is CASSQDLVFSGGAFF. In DNA form, the CDR3 reads TGTGCCAGCAGCCAAGATCTCGTCTTTTCGGGGGGAGCTTTCTTT.

The chain couples TRBV19 to TRBJ2-7; D not certain. CDR3 length: 14 residues. Trimming took 3 bases from V and 2 from J, leaving 11 bases between them. Germline V gives CDR1 LNHDA, CDR2 SQIVND (reference sequence). The CDR3 region has the DNA TGTGCCAGTAGTATCAGCCTAGATCCCTACGAGCAGTACTTC. Protein product: CASSISLDPYEQYF. Filled out from reference TRBV19 and TRBJ2-7, the complete variable domain reads DGGITQSPKYLFRKEGQNVTLSCEQNLNHDAMYWYRQDPGQGLRLIYYSQIVNDFQKGDIAEGYSVSREKKESFPLTVTSAQKNPTAFYLCASSISLDPYEQYFGPGTRLTVT.

This chain uses TRBV27 with TRBJ2-5; D gene unclear. Germline-derived CDR1 and CDR2 are MNHEY and SMNVEV (reference sequence). This CDR3 is built from 13 residues. The V end lost 6 bases, the J end lost 1 base, and 9 bases lay between the germline ends. The CDR3 reads CASRDTLQETQYF. The CDR3, as DNA: TGTGCCAGCAGAGACACCCTCCAAGAGACCCAGTACTTC.

The chain recombines TRBV19 with TRBJ1-3; D gene uncertain. This CDR3 is 16 amino acids long. V shed 2 bases and J shed 0 bases, with 11 bases lying between them. Germline-derived CDR1 and CDR2 are LNHDA and SQIVND (reference sequence). The CDR3 sequence is CASSISPGSSGNTIYF. The CDR3 nucleotides read TGTGCCAGTAGTATAAGTCCGGGGAGCTCTGGAAACACCATATATTTT. The complete variable domain, with remaining parts taken from reference TRBV19 and TRBJ1-3, reads DGGITQSPKYLFRKEGQNVTLSCEQNLNHDAMYWYRQDPGQGLRLIYYSQIVNDFQKGDIAEGYSVSREKKESFPLTVTSAQKNPTAFYLCASSISPGSSGNTIYFGEGSWLTVV.

About this clone: Different DNA sequences within this sample yield the same CDR3. This sequence joins TRBV4-1 and TRBJ1-5; D not resolved. The V gene lost 1 base and the J gene lost 2 bases, with 9 bases spanning the gap. From germline, CDR1 is MGHRA and CDR2 YSYEKL. The CDR3 length is 15 residues. The CDR3 sequence: CASSQVSGGNQPQHF. In nucleotides, the CDR3 is TGCGCCAGCAGCCAAGTTTCGGGAGGCAATCAGCCCCAGCATTTT.

This chain links TRBV21-1 with TRBJ2-1; TRBD1, as called in the table, went unchecked against the DNA. TRBV21-1 is a known pseudogene. The CDR3 extends over 12 amino acids. The CDR3 DNA sequence: TGTGCCATCGTTGACAGGGCTTGTGAGCAGTTCTTC. Its protein product is CAIVDRACEQFF.

The chain combines TRBV28 with TRBJ2-3, with TRBD2 identical over 7 bases. Germline trimming cut 5 bases from V and 5 bases from J; bases unmatched to any gene: 13. The germline gives CDR1 MDHEN, CDR2 SYDVKM. The CDR3 contains 16 residues. Written as DNA, the CDR3 is TGTGCCAGCAGTCCCCCTCTTCGGGGGGTGGGAGATACGCAGTATTTT. Translating it yields CASSPPLRGVGDTQYF.

The chain joins TRBV11-2 to TRBJ2-3; the match to TRBD2 covers 8 bases. Trimming cost V 7 bases and J 0 bases; bases outside gene matches: 9. This CDR3 has 16 amino acids. Per germline, CDR1 SGHAT and CDR2 FQNNGV. CDR3 region: CASIGFSSGSTDTQYF. The CDR3 region has the DNA TGTGCCAGCATCGGTTTTTCTAGCGGGAGCACAGATACGCAGTATTTT.

The genes are TRBV27 and TRBJ1-5; D uncertain. Trimming took off 3 bases at V and 2 bases at J, with 5 bases between the two ends. The CDR3 runs to 13 residues. Looked up from germline, CDR1 is MNHEY and CDR2 is SMNVEV (reference sequence). Written as DNA, the CDR3 is TGTGCCAGCAGTTTGCAGGGCAATCAGCCCCAGCATTTT. This codes for CASSLQGNQPQHF.

The chain combines TRBV9 with TRBJ2-1, with 8 nucleotides matching TRBD2. The CDR3 has 17 residues. The germline gives CDR1 SGDLS, CDR2 YYNGEE. The ends lost 4 bases at V and 8 bases at J; junction bases unmatched: 17. The CDR3 coding sequence is TGTGCCAGCAGCTATCCGAACGGGCTAGCGGGTTCCCATGAGCAGTTCTTC. It yields the protein CASSYPNGLAGSHEQFF.

This clone appeared once. The rearrangement links TRBV19 to TRBJ2-7; D is unclear. The CDR3 has 16 residues. Germline-derived CDR1 and CDR2 are LNHDA and SQIVND (reference sequence). The germline V and J ends were trimmed by 3 bases and 0 bases, with 15 bases remaining between them. The CDR3 sequence: CASSISLGQSSYEQYF. CDR3 DNA: TGTGCCAGTAGTATCTCCCTTGGGCAAAGCTCCTACGAGCAGTACTTC. Using reference TRBV19 and TRBJ2-7 for the parts outside the CDR3, the full variable domain is DGGITQSPKYLFRKEGQNVTLSCEQNLNHDAMYWYRQDPGQGLRLIYYSQIVNDFQKGDIAEGYSVSREKKESFPLTVTSAQKNPTAFYLCASSISLGQSSYEQYFGPGTRLTVT.

The chain employs TRBV10-3 and TRBJ1-2; weak D call: TRBD1 (5 bases). V was pared by 4 bases and J by 1 base, with 16 bases between. The CDR3 spans 16 residues. Germline assignment: CDR1 ENHRY and CDR2 SYGVKD. The CDR3 loop reads CAISAWRDADNYGYTF. In nucleotides, the CDR3 is TGTGCCATCAGTGCCTGGAGGGACGCAGATAACTATGGCTACACCTTC.

The chain uses TRBV11-2 and TRBJ2-1; 8 nucleotides line up with TRBD2. V trimming: 3 bases; J trimming: 4 bases; junction bases outside the gene matches: 5. CDR1 and CDR2 from the germline V gene are SGHAT and FQNNGV. The CDR3 extends over 15 amino acids. The CDR3 is CASSLDSGDYNEQFF. CDR3 DNA sequence: TGTGCCAGCAGCTTGGATAGCGGGGATTACAATGAGCAGTTCTTC.

This chain connects TRBV5-8 to TRBJ1-5, with D possibly being TRBD1 (6 bases). The CDR3 is made up of 15 amino acids. Germline V CDR1 and CDR2: SGHTS, YDEGEE. V lost 4 bases and J 2 bases, leaving 13 bases between the germline ends. CDR3 loop: CASSERTVGNQPQHF. DNA for the CDR3: TGTGCCAGCAGCGAAAGGACAGTCGGCAATCAGCCCCAGCATTTT. Supplemented by reference TRBV5-8 and TRBJ1-5, the full variable domain reads EAGVTQSPTHLIKTRGQQATLRCSPISGHTSVYWYQQALGLGLQFLLWYDEGEERNRGNFPPRFSGRQFPNYSSELNVNALELEDSALYLCASSERTVGNQPQHFGDGTRLSIL.

The chain carries TRBV2 and TRBJ2-7, with 12 bases identical to TRBD2. This CDR3 has 14 amino acids. Germline V gene lookup returns CDR1 SNHLY and CDR2 FYNNEI. V shed 7 bases, J shed 3 bases, and the junction held 4 bases outside the gene matches. CDR3 region: CASTLLAGGYEQYF. CDR3 sequence (DNA): TGTGCCAGCACGCTACTAGCGGGAGGCTACGAGCAGTACTTC. Together with reference TRBV2 and TRBJ2-7, the CDR3 gives the full variable domain: EPEVTQTPSHQVTQMGQEVILRCVPISNHLYFYWYRQILGQKVEFLVSFYNNEISEKSEIFDDQFSVERPDGSNFTLKIRSTKLEDSAMYFCASTLLAGGYEQYFGPGTRLTVT.

This chain links TRBV28 with TRBJ2-5; 13 bases fit TRBD2. The CDR3 spans 17 residues. Germline-derived CDR1 and CDR2 are MDHEN and SYDVKM. J was trimmed by 4 bases and V by 4 bases; bases with no gene match: 9. The CDR3 coding sequence is TGTGCCAGCAGTTCCTGGACTAGCGGGAGTTCGCGAGAGACCCAGTACTTC. Amino acids: CASSSWTSGSSRETQYF.

The gene calls are TRBV28 and TRBJ1-1; TRBD1 is a possible D gene (5 bases). Germline V CDR1 and CDR2: MDHEN, SYDVKM. The CDR3 consists of 14 residues. V lost 4 bases, J lost 1 base, and 10 bases lay in between. The CDR3 here is CASSYYGQNTEAFF. The DNA of the CDR3 is TGTGCCAGCAGTTACTATGGACAGAACACTGAAGCTTTCTTT.

V is TRBV11-2 and J is TRBJ1-3, with D possibly matching TRBD1 (6 bases). The germline gives CDR1 SGHAT, CDR2 FQNNGV. Between the trimmed V and J ends, which lost 1 base and 5 bases, there was a span of 24 bases. The CDR3 is made up of 19 amino acids. This CDR3 is CASSLGRTDQTPKRNTIYF. The CDR3, as DNA: TGTGCCAGCAGCTTAGGTAGGACAGATCAAACACCCAAACGAAACACCATATATTTT.

The chain is built from TRBV6-1 and TRBJ2-5; D gene unclear. V lost 3 bases, J lost 5 bases, and 19 bases lay in between. Germline V gene lookup returns CDR1 MNHNS and CDR2 SASEGT. CDR3 length: 16 residues. The CDR3 is CASSENLPVVRETQYF. The CDR3 bases are TGTGCCAGCAGTGAGAATCTACCCGTAGTTCGGGAGACCCAGTACTTC.

The J gene is TRBJ2-1, the V gene TRBV9, with TRBD2 matching over 8 bases. Looked up from germline, CDR1 is SGDLS and CDR2 is YYNGEE. The CDR3 is 14 residues long. V shed 0 bases and J 5 bases; nucleotides not matched to a gene: 1. This chain's CDR3 is CASSVALADNEQFF. Written as DNA, the CDR3 is TGTGCCAGCAGCGTAGCACTAGCGGACAATGAGCAGTTCTTC.